What follows describes a single T cell receptor (beta chain). Authors' data handling: Reference gene primer amplification yielded estimated nucleated cell counts. Here immunoSEQ multiplex PCR was the method, and the copy in TCRdb shows in-frame clones only, minus some. V, J and clone size are taken as reported in that table, and D and trimming were inferred from the DNA itself. The sample includes roughly 220,000 clones, 80% to 85% of them seen just once. The sample originates from a study of blood T cell repertoires in COVID-19. Study in general: Samples of COVID-19 (acute and convalescent) were obtained from the United States, Italy and Spain. Sample material is recorded as cDNA or gDNA derived from T cells, B-cell-depleted T cells, or PBMCs.

The clonotype originates from a man aged 25-40 years with active or convalescent COVID-19. Sample: peripheral blood.

CDR3 protein: CASSDTGDQPQHF. CDR3 in DNA: TGTGCCAGTAGTGATACAGGGGATCAGCCCCAGCATTTT. The rearrangement uses TRBV19 and TRBJ1-5, with 7 bases matching TRBD1. Germline V gene sequence: CDR1 LNHDA, CDR2 SQIVND (reference sequence). The junction had 3 bases not matched to a gene; V was cut back by 5 bases and J by 5 bases. This CDR3 has 13 amino acids.